This entry features one T cell receptor (beta chain) sequence. Libraries were prepared by immunoSEQ multiplex PCR; TCRdb keeps only in-frame clonotypes and omits some of them. The profile shows more than 75,000 clones, around 80% of them singletons. The data stem from a study of blood T cell repertoires in COVID-19. Overall study context: The origin of the acute and convalescent COVID-19 samples was the United States, Italy and Spain. Nucleic acid was either cDNA or gDNA, and it came from T cells, B-cell-depleted T cells, or PBMCs.

CDR1 LGHNA and CDR2 YSLEER come from the germline V gene. This CDR3 region has 18 residues. Trimming at V came to 1 base and at J to 3 bases, leaving 6 bases not matched to a gene. Sequenced input: peripheral blood. This clonotype was sampled from a woman older than 75 with active or convalescent COVID-19. The chain carries TRBV4-3 and TRBJ2-3; 14 bases map to TRBD2. CDR3 in DNA: TGCGCCAGCAGCCAAGCGGGGACTAGCGGGAGTACAACAGATACGCAGTATTTT. Translation gives CASSQAGTSGSTTDTQYF.